These T cell receptor beta chains were read from a single sample in a study of identical twins. MiXCR, run by TCRdb on the 5' RACE reads, gives a single entry per CDR3 protein. The data contain approximately 620,000 distinct CDR3 sequences, 8% to 9% of them singletons. This sample also appeared in a second study, on yellow fever vaccine responses in identical twins.

The source material was PBMCs. These receptors were obtained from a woman under 30 in good health. CDR3s include the opening cysteine and the closing phenylalanine or tryptophan. D genes are given only for firm matches. Clone size is not always given. Where it is, it says once, few, many or a class for expanded clones.

>.|TRBV7-2|.|TRBJ2-3
CASSLRGRASTDTQYF
TGTGCCAGCAGCCTCAGGGGTCGTGCTAGCACAGATACGCAGTATTTT
>.|TRBV6-2/TRBV6-3|TRBD2|TRBJ2-1
CASRPLPGLAAQSSYNEQFF
TGTGCCAGCAGACCTCTTCCCGGACTAGCGGCCCAGAGCTCCTACAATGAGCAGTTCTTC
>few|TRBV12-3/TRBV12-4|.|TRBJ2-1
CASSSARQANKYNEQFF
TGTGCCAGCAGTTCCGCTCGACAGGCTAATAAATACAATGAGCAGTTCTTC
>few|TRBV5-1|TRBD1|TRBJ2-5
CASIDRGRQETQYF
TGCGCCAGCATAGACAGGGGGCGGCAAGAGACCCAGTACTTC
>few|TRBV11-2|TRBD1|TRBJ1-1
CASSFGQGVVAFF
TGTGCCAGCAGCTTTGGACAGGGCGTCGTAGCTTTCTTT
>few|TRBV27|.|TRBJ2-7
CASSSSLGQYF
TGTGCCAGCAGTTCCTCGTTAGGGCAGTACTTC
>.|TRBV19|TRBD2|TRBJ2-4
CASSSARTSGGGNIQYF
TGTGCCAGTAGTTCAGCTCGGACTAGCGGGGGCGGGAACATTCAGTACTTC
>.|TRBV20-1|TRBD1|TRBJ2-7
CSAQRDRGIYEQYF
TGCAGTGCTCAAAGGGACAGGGGAATCTACGAGCAGTACTTC
>.|TRBV20-1|TRBD1|TRBJ2-3
CSAGDRAADTQYF
TGCAGTGCTGGAGACAGGGCGGCAGATACGCAGTATTTT
>.|TRBV2|.|TRBJ1-2
CASRAQRGYGYTF
TGTGCCAGCCGCGCCCAGCGGGGGTATGGCTACACCTTC
>few|TRBV6-4|TRBD2|TRBJ2-7
CASSDGLAIITYEQYF
TGTGCCAGCAGTGACGGACTAGCGATCATCACCTACGAGCAGTACTTC
>.|TRBV7-9|TRBD1|TRBJ1-4
CASSPRDSLNEKLFF
TGTGCCAGCAGCCCGCGGGACAGCCTTAATGAAAAACTGTTTTTT
>.|TRBV20-1|TRBD2|TRBJ2-1
CSATVIAGGGNEQFF
TGCAGTGCTACCGTAATAGCGGGGGGCGGGAATGAGCAGTTCTTC
>many|TRBV5-1|.|TRBJ1-2
CASSPMDRNYGYTF
TGCGCCAGCAGCCCAATGGACCGTAACTATGGCTACACCTTC
>.|TRBV10-3|.|TRBJ2-3
CAISPGDGTQYF
TGTGCCATCAGTCCGGGCGACGGTACGCAGTATTTT
>many|TRBV12-3/TRBV12-4|.|TRBJ2-2
CASSLADRNTGELFF
TGTGCCAGCAGTTTAGCCGACAGGAACACCGGGGAGCTGTTTTTT
>many|TRBV6-1|.|TRBJ2-7
CASSEILQGRYEQYF
TGTGCCAGCAGTGAAATCCTACAGGGTCGGTACGAGCAGTACTTC
>few|TRBV24-1|TRBD2|TRBJ2-3
CATSGLAGGGRDTQYF
TGTGCCACCAGTGGGTTAGCGGGAGGTGGGAGAGATACGCAGTATTTT
>.|TRBV7-2|.|TRBJ1-4
CASSLEGRGEKLFF
TGTGCCAGCAGCTTAGAGGGACGGGGTGAAAAACTGTTTTTT
>few|TRBV11-1|.|TRBJ2-1
CASSLDLWVDEQFF
TGTGCCAGCAGCTTGGACCTTTGGGTGGATGAGCAGTTCTTC
>many|TRBV10-3|.|TRBJ2-2
CAITGGSSGELFF
TGTGCCATCACCGGCGGGTCCTCCGGGGAGCTGTTTTTT
>many|TRBV20-1|.|TRBJ1-5
CSANGREYQPQHF
TGCAGTGCAAATGGACGGGAGTATCAGCCCCAGCATTTT
>once|TRBV12-3/TRBV12-4|.|TRBJ2-5
CASTRQIQETQYF
TGTGCCAGCACTCGACAGATCCAAGAGACCCAGTACTTC
>few|TRBV6-1|.|TRBJ1-4
CASRKGATNEKLFF
TGTGCCAGCAGAAAGGGAGCAACTAATGAAAAACTGTTTTTT
>.|TRBV5-1|TRBD1|TRBJ1-4
CASSLETGGIEKLFF
TGCGCCAGCAGCTTGGAGACAGGGGGAATTGAAAAACTGTTTTTT
>once|TRBV7-2|.|TRBJ2-3
CASSPLWDTQYF
TGTGCCAGCAGCCCGCTGTGGGATACGCAGTATTTT
>many|TRBV25-1|TRBD1|TRBJ2-7
CASSEFRQGVPDEQYF
TGTGCCAGCAGTGAATTTCGACAGGGGGTGCCCGACGAGCAGTACTTC
>.|TRBV5-6|.|TRBJ2-7
CASSLKDRPYEQYF
TGTGCCAGCAGCTTAAAGGACAGACCTTACGAGCAGTACTTC
>many|TRBV29-1|.|TRBJ2-3
CSVERGRGSTDTQYF
TGCAGCGTTGAGCGGGGCAGGGGATCCACAGATACGCAGTATTTT
>.|TRBV7-9|TRBD1|TRBJ2-7
CASSLEGRGLKSYEQYF
TGTGCCAGCAGCTTAGAGGGCAGGGGGCTTAAATCCTACGAGCAGTACTTC
>few|TRBV28|TRBD1|TRBJ2-2
CASSSSGQGTTGELFF
TGTGCCAGCAGTTCCTCGGGACAGGGAACCACCGGGGAGCTGTTTTTT
>.|TRBV28|.|TRBJ2-1
CASSRVPSSYNEQFF
TGTGCCAGCAGTCGAGTCCCAAGCTCCTACAATGAGCAGTTCTTC
>few|TRBV29-1|TRBD1|TRBJ2-7
CSVAPETGSYEQYF
TGCAGCGTTGCACCCGAGACAGGGAGCTACGAGCAGTACTTC
>many|TRBV25-1|.|TRBJ2-7
CASSEGNSGEQYF
TGTGCCAGCAGTGAAGGTAATTCCGGCGAGCAGTACTTC
>many|TRBV25-1|.|TRBJ2-5
CASSDSGTDQETQYF
TGTGCCAGCAGTGATTCCGGGACGGACCAAGAGACCCAGTACTTC
>few|TRBV6-2/TRBV6-3|TRBD1|TRBJ1-2
CASSPPERQGNYGYTF
TGTGCCAGCAGTCCCCCGGAAAGACAGGGTAACTATGGCTACACCTTC
>few|TRBV20-1|.|TRBJ2-3
CSATGILPGDTDTQYF
TGCAGTGCTACGGGTATCCTCCCAGGGGACACAGATACGCAGTATTTT
>many|TRBV4-3|TRBD2|TRBJ2-1
CASSQGTSGSDEQFF
TGCGCCAGCAGCCAAGGGACTAGCGGGAGTGATGAGCAGTTCTTC
>few|TRBV20-1|TRBD1|TRBJ2-5
CSARTGVETQYF
TGCAGTGCTAGGACAGGGGTTGAGACCCAGTACTTC
>many|TRBV12-3/TRBV12-4|.|TRBJ1-2
CASSLRLSYGYTF
TGTGCCAGCAGTTTAAGACTGAGCTATGGCTACACCTTC
>many|TRBV20-1|TRBD1|TRBJ2-1
CSAKDRVPYNEQFF
TGCAGTGCCAAAGACAGGGTCCCTTACAATGAGCAGTTCTTC
>.|TRBV11-1|.|TRBJ2-1
CASSLGGGSLNEQFF
TGTGCCAGCAGCCTGGGGGGCGGGAGCTTAAATGAGCAGTTCTTC
>few|TRBV20-1|.|TRBJ2-3
CSVGGGSVDTQYF
TGCAGTGTTGGGGGCGGGAGTGTAGATACGCAGTATTTT
>.|TRBV6-2/TRBV6-3|TRBD1|TRBJ2-7
CASRPLGGPTYEQYF
TGTGCCAGCAGGCCATTAGGGGGCCCAACCTACGAGCAGTACTTC
>.|TRBV6-2/TRBV6-3|TRBD2|TRBJ2-7
CASSYEASGNLWDEQYF
TGTGCCAGCAGTTACGAGGCTAGCGGGAACCTCTGGGACGAGCAGTACTTC
>many|TRBV9|TRBD1|TRBJ2-7
CASSARDSSYEQYF
TGTGCCAGCAGCGCCCGGGACAGCTCCTACGAGCAGTACTTC
>few|TRBV25-1|TRBD1|TRBJ1-6
CASRDTGGTSPLHF
TGTGCCAGCAGAGATACAGGGGGGACTTCACCCCTCCACTTT
>.|TRBV29-1|.|TRBJ2-4
CSAMGTFNLAKNIQYF
TGCAGCGCGATGGGGACATTCAACTTAGCCAAAAACATTCAGTACTTC
>many|TRBV29-1|TRBD2|TRBJ2-1
CSVIGTSGSSYNEQFF
TGCAGCGTGATCGGGACTAGCGGGAGCTCCTACAATGAGCAGTTCTTC
>few|TRBV7-9|TRBD1|TRBJ2-3
CASSLEEDRGGDTQYF
TGTGCCAGCAGCTTAGAAGAGGACAGGGGAGGGGATACGCAGTATTTT
>.|TRBV20-1|.|TRBJ2-1
CSAPPPGLPRNEQFF
TGCAGTGCGCCACCACCGGGACTGCCTAGGAATGAGCAGTTCTTC
>few|TRBV20-1|.|TRBJ2-7
CSARAVGLPSSYEQYF
TGCAGTGCTAGAGCGGTCGGACTACCTAGTTCCTACGAGCAGTACTTC
>.|TRBV6-2/TRBV6-3|TRBD2|TRBJ2-1
CASSYDGTSGRGYNEQFF
TGTGCCAGCAGTTACGATGGGACTAGCGGGAGAGGGTACAATGAGCAGTTCTTC
>few|TRBV12-3/TRBV12-4|.|TRBJ2-7
CASSKDRLSSYEQYF
TGTGCCAGCAGCAAAGACAGGTTGAGCTCCTACGAGCAGTACTTC
>few|TRBV6-1|TRBD2|TRBJ2-4
CASRRTSGLAKNIQYF
TGTGCCAGCAGGAGGACTAGCGGTCTAGCCAAAAACATTCAGTACTTC
>.|TRBV7-3|TRBD1|TRBJ2-1
CASSGTGAPNEQFF
TGTGCCAGCAGCGGGACAGGGGCGCCGAATGAGCAGTTCTTC
>few|TRBV29-1|.|TRBJ2-3
CSVAPPGLPTDTQYF
TGCAGCGTCGCCCCCCCGGGACTTCCCACAGATACGCAGTATTTT
>.|TRBV11-1|.|TRBJ2-3
CASSLALQAGRNTDTQYF
TGTGCCAGCAGCTTAGCGCTCCAGGCAGGGAGGAACACAGATACGCAGTATTTT
>many|TRBV29-1|.|TRBJ2-1
CSVAPRSYNEQFF
TGCAGCGTTGCGCCCCGCTCCTACAATGAGCAGTTCTTC